This is a list of T cell receptor beta chains from one sample in a study of T cell responses to AZD1222 COVID-19 vaccine. Clones were read by immunoSEQ multiplex PCR, and TCRdb kept only the in-frame ones, dropping some. In the table there are over 50,000 clones, approximately 84% of which are singletons. The sample here was peripheral blood, taken on day 0 of AZD1222 vaccination. These receptors originate from an adult in good health. Each CDR3 is given with its conserved first and last residue. The order of the fields is J gene, clone size, D gene, V gene, CDR3 protein, CDR3 DNA. D genes are given only for firm matches. Size tells how often a clone was seen (once, few, many) or the class of an expanded clone, and some rows leave it out.

j_gene: TRBJ1-1
abundance: .
d_gene: TRBD1
v_gene: TRBV25-1
CDR3aa: CASSEYSTGGTEAFF
CDR3nt: TGTGCCAGCAGTGAATATTCGACAGGGGGCACTGAAGCTTTCTTT

j_gene: TRBJ2-1
abundance: .
d_gene: TRBD2
v_gene: TRBV9
CDR3aa: CASSLSSGSYNEQFF
CDR3nt: TGTGCCAGCAGCCTTTCTAGCGGGTCCTACAATGAGCAGTTCTTC

j_gene: TRBJ2-4
abundance: .
d_gene: .
v_gene: TRBV7-2
CDR3aa: CASSSRGGSVAKNIQYF
CDR3nt: TGTGCCAGCAGTTCCCGGGGAGGCAGTGTAGCCAAAAACATTCAGTACTTC

j_gene: TRBJ2-1
abundance: .
d_gene: TRBD2
v_gene: TRBV19
CDR3aa: CASSIDPPASGAYNEQFF
CDR3nt: TGTGCCAGTAGTATAGATCCACCCGCTAGCGGGGCTTACAATGAGCAGTTCTTC

j_gene: TRBJ2-7
abundance: .
d_gene: .
v_gene: TRBV7-2
CDR3aa: CASSFRDGNYEQYF
CDR3nt: TGTGCCAGCAGCTTCCGGGACGGAAATTACGAGCAGTACTTC

j_gene: TRBJ2-1
abundance: .
d_gene: .
v_gene: TRBV9
CDR3aa: CASSVAGQSSYNEQFF
CDR3nt: TGTGCCAGCAGCGTAGCGGGGCAAAGCTCCTACAATGAGCAGTTCTTC

j_gene: TRBJ1-3
abundance: .
d_gene: .
v_gene: TRBV19
CDR3aa: CASSPPGVLANSIYF
CDR3nt: TGTGCCAGTAGTCCCCCCGGGGTCCTCGCCAATTCCATATATTTT

j_gene: TRBJ2-7
abundance: .
d_gene: TRBD1
v_gene: TRBV2
CDR3aa: CASSYRDSYYEQYF
CDR3nt: TGTGCCAGCAGTTACCGGGACAGCTACTACGAGCAGTACTTC

j_gene: TRBJ2-1
abundance: once
d_gene: TRBD2
v_gene: TRBV5-1
CDR3aa: CASSLSGETYNEQFF
CDR3nt: TGCGCCAGCAGCCTCAGCGGGGAGACCTACAATGAGCAGTTCTTC

j_gene: TRBJ1-5
abundance: .
d_gene: .
v_gene: TRBV19
CDR3aa: CASTKYRTDYSNQPQHF
CDR3nt: TGTGCCAGTACTAAATATAGGACAGACTATAGCAATCAGCCCCAGCATTTT

j_gene: TRBJ2-7
abundance: .
d_gene: TRBD2
v_gene: TRBV24-1
CDR3aa: CATRAGLADSYEQYF
CDR3nt: TGTGCCACCAGGGCCGGACTAGCGGACTCCTACGAGCAGTACTTC

j_gene: TRBJ2-3
abundance: .
d_gene: .
v_gene: TRBV28
CDR3aa: CASSSGGGNTDTQYF
CDR3nt: TGTGCCAGCAGTTCGGGTGGGGGTAACACAGATACGCAGTATTTT

j_gene: TRBJ1-1
abundance: .
d_gene: .
v_gene: TRBV5-1
CDR3aa: CASSGGGVNTEAFF
CDR3nt: TGCGCCAGCAGCGGGGGAGGAGTCAACACTGAAGCTTTCTTT

j_gene: TRBJ1-1
abundance: .
d_gene: .
v_gene: TRBV5-1
CDR3aa: CASLSFRGTEAFF
CDR3nt: TGCGCCAGTCTATCATTCAGGGGCACTGAAGCTTTCTTT

j_gene: TRBJ1-6
abundance: .
d_gene: .
v_gene: TRBV7-8
CDR3aa: CASSQIASGRSPLHF
CDR3nt: TGTGCCAGCAGCCAGATAGCGTCAGGTCGTTCACCCCTCCACTTT

j_gene: TRBJ2-7
abundance: .
d_gene: .
v_gene: TRBV12-5
CDR3aa: CASGLGTGYEQYF
CDR3nt: TGTGCTAGTGGTTTGGGTACGGGGTACGAGCAGTACTTC

j_gene: TRBJ2-7
abundance: .
d_gene: .
v_gene: TRBV25-1
CDR3aa: CASSGGSSSSYEQYF
CDR3nt: TGTGCCAGCAGTGGTGGCAGCTCAAGCTCCTACGAGCAGTACTTC

j_gene: TRBJ2-5
abundance: .
d_gene: .
v_gene: TRBV2
CDR3aa: CASSGGQKVQETQYF
CDR3nt: TGTGCCAGCAGTGGCGGACAGAAAGTCCAAGAGACCCAGTACTTC

j_gene: TRBJ2-7
abundance: medium-sized
d_gene: TRBD2
v_gene: TRBV3-1/TRBV3-2
CDR3aa: CASSPRTSGAYEQYF
CDR3nt: TGTGCCAGCAGCCCGCGGACTAGCGGTGCCTACGAGCAGTACTTC

j_gene: TRBJ2-7
abundance: .
d_gene: TRBD2
v_gene: TRBV28
CDR3aa: CASMGEGGPHYEQYF
CDR3nt: TGTGCCAGCATGGGAGAGGGAGGGCCCCACTACGAGCAGTACTTC

j_gene: TRBJ1-4
abundance: few
d_gene: .
v_gene: TRBV2
CDR3aa: CASRLTDVSNEKLFF
CDR3nt: TGTGCCAGCAGGTTAACGGACGTCTCTAATGAAAAACTGTTTTTT

j_gene: TRBJ2-1
abundance: .
d_gene: .
v_gene: TRBV5-1
CDR3aa: CASSLAPAYNEQFF
CDR3nt: TGCGCCAGCAGCTTGGCCCCAGCCTACAATGAGCAGTTCTTC

j_gene: TRBJ1-4
abundance: .
d_gene: .
v_gene: TRBV28
CDR3aa: CASSLVDEKLFF
CDR3nt: TGTGCCAGCAGTTTAGTAGATGAAAAACTGTTTTTT

j_gene: TRBJ2-7
abundance: .
d_gene: .
v_gene: TRBV18
CDR3aa: CASSRISGNSYEQYF
CDR3nt: TGTGCCAGCTCACGGATTAGCGGAAATTCCTACGAGCAGTACTTC

j_gene: TRBJ1-2
abundance: .
d_gene: .
v_gene: TRBV28
CDR3aa: CASSTNDWGGYTF
CDR3nt: TGTGCCAGCAGCACGAACGATTGGGGGGGCTACACCTTC

j_gene: TRBJ2-6
abundance: .
d_gene: .
v_gene: TRBV9
CDR3aa: CASSVGGGGANVLTF
CDR3nt: TGTGCCAGCAGCGTAGGTGGTGGTGGGGCCAACGTCCTGACTTTC

j_gene: TRBJ2-1
abundance: .
d_gene: TRBD2
v_gene: TRBV11-3
CDR3aa: CASSQGLAGGGANEQFF
CDR3nt: TGTGCCAGCAGCCAGGGACTAGCGGGAGGAGGGGCCAATGAGCAGTTCTTC

j_gene: TRBJ1-5
abundance: .
d_gene: .
v_gene: TRBV30
CDR3aa: CAWTRDGSNQPQHF
CDR3nt: TGTGCCTGGACCCGGGACGGTAGCAATCAGCCCCAGCATTTT

j_gene: TRBJ1-5
abundance: once
d_gene: .
v_gene: TRBV7-2
CDR3aa: CASSLGGGFSNQPQHF
CDR3nt: TGTGCCAGCAGCCTAGGGGGTGGCTTTAGCAATCAGCCCCAGCATTTT

j_gene: TRBJ2-6
abundance: .
d_gene: .
v_gene: TRBV4-1
CDR3aa: CASSQLPSLPFTGANVLTF
CDR3nt: TGCGCCAGCAGCCAGCTGCCGTCCTTACCCTTCACTGGGGCCAACGTCCTGACTTTC

j_gene: TRBJ1-2
abundance: .
d_gene: .
v_gene: TRBV3-1/TRBV3-2
CDR3aa: CASSQDCRPPGYTF
CDR3nt: TGTGCCAGCAGCCAAGATTGTAGGCCCCCTGGCTACACCTTC

j_gene: TRBJ1-3
abundance: .
d_gene: .
v_gene: TRBV19
CDR3aa: CASSSSQNPLGTIYF
CDR3nt: TGTGCCAGTAGTTCCTCACAGAACCCGTTGGGAACCATATATTTT

j_gene: TRBJ1-4
abundance: once
d_gene: .
v_gene: TRBV18
CDR3aa: CASSPPQGSVGEKLFF
CDR3nt: TGTGCCAGCTCACCACCACAGGGTAGCGTGGGGGAAAAACTGTTTTTT

j_gene: TRBJ2-7
abundance: .
d_gene: .
v_gene: TRBV5-8
CDR3aa: CATRNYEQYF
CDR3nt: TGTGCCACCAGGAATTACGAGCAGTACTTC

j_gene: TRBJ1-4
abundance: .
d_gene: .
v_gene: TRBV5-1
CDR3aa: CASRTGGVNEKLFF
CDR3nt: TGCGCCAGCAGAACAGGAGGTGTTAATGAAAAACTGTTTTTT

j_gene: TRBJ1-2
abundance: .
d_gene: TRBD1
v_gene: TRBV4-1
CDR3aa: CASSQARTGEGYGYTF
CDR3nt: TGCGCCAGCAGCCAAGCCCGGACAGGGGAGGGCTATGGCTACACCTTC

j_gene: TRBJ1-2
abundance: .
d_gene: .
v_gene: TRBV19
CDR3aa: CASSEGIRRPRGYGYTF
CDR3nt: TGTGCCAGTAGTGAGGGGATCCGACGGCCTCGAGGCTATGGCTACACCTTC

j_gene: TRBJ1-3
abundance: .
d_gene: .
v_gene: TRBV3-1/TRBV3-2
CDR3aa: CASSQGGHTSSGNTIYF
CDR3nt: TGTGCCAGCAGCCAAGGGGGACATACCAGCTCTGGAAACACCATATATTTT

j_gene: TRBJ2-7
abundance: once
d_gene: .
v_gene: TRBV5-1
CDR3aa: CASSVRDLSYEQYF
CDR3nt: TGCGCCAGCAGTGTAAGGGACCTGAGCTACGAGCAGTACTTC

j_gene: TRBJ2-7
abundance: medium-sized
d_gene: .
v_gene: TRBV7-2
CDR3aa: CASSSLGYEQYF
CDR3nt: TGTGCCAGCAGCTCCCTCGGGTACGAGCAGTACTTC

j_gene: TRBJ2-5
abundance: once
d_gene: TRBD1
v_gene: TRBV28
CDR3aa: CASIRTGAETQYF
CDR3nt: TGTGCCAGCATCCGGACAGGGGCTGAGACCCAGTACTTC

j_gene: TRBJ2-3
abundance: .
d_gene: TRBD2
v_gene: TRBV11-2
CDR3aa: CASSSWGGGRRDTQYF
CDR3nt: TGTGCCAGCAGCTCATGGGGTGGCGGGAGGAGAGATACGCAGTATTTT

j_gene: TRBJ2-2
abundance: .
d_gene: TRBD2
v_gene: TRBV19
CDR3aa: CASKGREGHGTGELFF
CDR3nt: TGTGCCAGTAAAGGGCGGGAGGGCCATGGCACCGGGGAGCTGTTTTTT

j_gene: TRBJ2-7
abundance: .
d_gene: .
v_gene: TRBV5-6
CDR3aa: CASSCVLANYEQYF
CDR3nt: TGTGCCAGCAGCTGCGTACTAGCTAACTACGAGCAGTACTTC

j_gene: TRBJ1-5
abundance: .
d_gene: .
v_gene: TRBV7-2
CDR3aa: CASSLDMEPQHF
CDR3nt: TGTGCCAGCAGCTTAGACATGGAGCCCCAGCATTTT

j_gene: TRBJ2-1
abundance: .
d_gene: .
v_gene: TRBV14
CDR3aa: CASSQATIRKQFF
CDR3nt: TGTGCCAGCAGCCAAGCAACCATTAGGAAGCAGTTCTTC

j_gene: TRBJ1-2
abundance: .
d_gene: .
v_gene: TRBV25-1
CDR3aa: CASSGPVHHYGYTF
CDR3nt: TGTGCCAGCAGTGGACCCGTGCACCACTATGGCTACACCTTC

j_gene: TRBJ2-2
abundance: .
d_gene: .
v_gene: TRBV30
CDR3aa: CAWSAYYGSDTGELFF
CDR3nt: TGTGCCTGGAGCGCCTATTACGGGAGTGACACCGGGGAGCTGTTTTTT

j_gene: TRBJ1-1
abundance: .
d_gene: .
v_gene: TRBV6-2/TRBV6-3
CDR3aa: CASSYSIGTPLEAFF
CDR3nt: TGTGCCAGCAGTTACTCGATTGGGACCCCGCTAGAAGCTTTCTTT

j_gene: TRBJ1-4
abundance: .
d_gene: .
v_gene: TRBV9
CDR3aa: CASSVVEGKLFF
CDR3nt: TGTGCCAGCAGCGTAGTAGAGGGAAAACTGTTTTTT

j_gene: TRBJ2-7
abundance: .
d_gene: TRBD1
v_gene: TRBV10-3
CDR3aa: CAISEGSSGTGSMDEQYF
CDR3nt: TGTGCCATCAGTGAAGGGTCATCCGGGACAGGGAGTATGGACGAGCAGTACTTC

j_gene: TRBJ2-7
abundance: .
d_gene: .
v_gene: TRBV11-3
CDR3aa: CASSLASGEQYF
CDR3nt: TGTGCCAGCAGCTTAGCCAGCGGCGAGCAGTACTTC

j_gene: TRBJ1-2
abundance: .
d_gene: .
v_gene: TRBV2
CDR3aa: CASSEAFENYGYTF
CDR3nt: TGTGCCAGCAGTGAAGCGTTTGAAAACTATGGCTACACCTTC

j_gene: TRBJ2-2
abundance: .
d_gene: .
v_gene: TRBV6-5
CDR3aa: CASNLWNTGELFF
CDR3nt: TGTGCCAGCAACCTCTGGAACACCGGGGAGCTGTTTTTT

j_gene: TRBJ1-5
abundance: .
d_gene: .
v_gene: TRBV30
CDR3aa: CAWSQIPYSNQPQHF
CDR3nt: TGTGCCTGGAGCCAGATACCCTATAGCAATCAGCCCCAGCATTTT

j_gene: TRBJ2-3
abundance: .
d_gene: .
v_gene: TRBV6-4
CDR3aa: CASSDGSTDTQYF
CDR3nt: TGTGCCAGCAGTGACGGGAGCACAGATACGCAGTATTTT

j_gene: TRBJ2-3
abundance: .
d_gene: .
v_gene: TRBV2
CDR3aa: CATTLVGSVADTQYF
CDR3nt: TGTGCCACTACTTTGGTCGGGTCTGTTGCAGATACGCAGTATTTT

j_gene: TRBJ2-1
abundance: .
d_gene: .
v_gene: TRBV12-3/TRBV12-4
CDR3aa: CASSPETRRQFF
CDR3nt: TGTGCCAGCAGTCCAGAGACCCGCCGGCAGTTCTTC

j_gene: TRBJ1-2
abundance: once
d_gene: TRBD1
v_gene: TRBV28
CDR3aa: CASSPSSGRGPHYGYTF
CDR3nt: TGTGCCAGCAGTCCTTCCTCCGGGAGGGGGCCTCACTATGGCTACACCTTC

j_gene: TRBJ1-4
abundance: .
d_gene: .
v_gene: TRBV5-1
CDR3aa: CASSLDGGSTNEKLFF
CDR3nt: TGCGCCAGCAGCTTGGATGGGGGCTCAACTAATGAAAAACTGTTTTTT